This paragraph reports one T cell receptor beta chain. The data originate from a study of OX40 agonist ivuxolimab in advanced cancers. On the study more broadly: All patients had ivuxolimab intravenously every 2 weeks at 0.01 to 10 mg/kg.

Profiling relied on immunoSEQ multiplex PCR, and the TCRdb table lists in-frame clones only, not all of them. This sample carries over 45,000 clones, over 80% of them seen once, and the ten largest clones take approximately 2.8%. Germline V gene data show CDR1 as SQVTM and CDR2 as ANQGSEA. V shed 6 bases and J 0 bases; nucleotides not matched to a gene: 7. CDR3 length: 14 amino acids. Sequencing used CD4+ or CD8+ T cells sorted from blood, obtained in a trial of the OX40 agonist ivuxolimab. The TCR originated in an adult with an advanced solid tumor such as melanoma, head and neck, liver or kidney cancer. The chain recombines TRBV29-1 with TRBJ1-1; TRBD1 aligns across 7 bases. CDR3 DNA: TGCAGCGTCCGACAGGGAGAAATGAACACTGAAGCTTTCTTT. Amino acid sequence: CSVRQGEMNTEAFF.